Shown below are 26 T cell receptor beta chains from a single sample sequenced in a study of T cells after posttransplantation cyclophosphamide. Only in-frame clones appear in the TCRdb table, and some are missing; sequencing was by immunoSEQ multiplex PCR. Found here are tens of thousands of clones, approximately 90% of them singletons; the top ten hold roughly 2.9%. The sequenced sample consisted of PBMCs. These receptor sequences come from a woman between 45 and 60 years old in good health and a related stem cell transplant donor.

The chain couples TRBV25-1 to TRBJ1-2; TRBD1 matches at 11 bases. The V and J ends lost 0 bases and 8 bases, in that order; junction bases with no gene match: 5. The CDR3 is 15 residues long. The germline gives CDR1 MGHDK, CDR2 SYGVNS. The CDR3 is CASSEYRTGGGGYTF. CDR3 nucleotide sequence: TGTGCCAGCAGTGAATATCGGACAGGGGGCGGAGGCTACACCTTC.

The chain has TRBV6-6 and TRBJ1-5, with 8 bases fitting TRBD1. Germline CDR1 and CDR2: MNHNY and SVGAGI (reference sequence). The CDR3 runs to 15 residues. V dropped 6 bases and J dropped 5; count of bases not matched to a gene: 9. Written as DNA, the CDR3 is TGTGCCAGCAGGCCTATTACAGGGGGTGATCAGCCCCAGCATTTT. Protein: CASRPITGGDQPQHF.

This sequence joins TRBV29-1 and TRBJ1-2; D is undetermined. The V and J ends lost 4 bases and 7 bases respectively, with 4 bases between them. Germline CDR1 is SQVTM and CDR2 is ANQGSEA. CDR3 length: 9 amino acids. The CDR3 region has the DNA TGCAGCGTTGTACTTGGCTACACCTTC. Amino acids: CSVVLGYTF.

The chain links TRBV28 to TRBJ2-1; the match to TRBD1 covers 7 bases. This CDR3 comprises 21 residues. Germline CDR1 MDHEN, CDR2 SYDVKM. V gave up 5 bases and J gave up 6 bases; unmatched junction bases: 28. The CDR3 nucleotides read TGTGCCAGCAGTCCCAATCTTCCAACCGGGACCGGGAACAGGGGCCCCAATGAGCAGTTCTTC. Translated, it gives CASSPNLPTGTGNRGPNEQFF.

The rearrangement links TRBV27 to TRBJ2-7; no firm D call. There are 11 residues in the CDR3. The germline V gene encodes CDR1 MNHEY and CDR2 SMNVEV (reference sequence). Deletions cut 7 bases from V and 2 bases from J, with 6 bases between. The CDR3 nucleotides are TGTGCCAGCATGGGCGCCTACGAGCAGTACTTC. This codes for CASMGAYEQYF.

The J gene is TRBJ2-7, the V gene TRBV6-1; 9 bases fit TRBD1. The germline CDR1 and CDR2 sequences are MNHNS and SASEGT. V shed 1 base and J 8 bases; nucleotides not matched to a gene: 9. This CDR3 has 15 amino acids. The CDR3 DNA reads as TGTGCCAGCAGTGAAGGGACAGGGGAACACGGCCAGCAGTACTTC. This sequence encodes CASSEGTGEHGQQYF.

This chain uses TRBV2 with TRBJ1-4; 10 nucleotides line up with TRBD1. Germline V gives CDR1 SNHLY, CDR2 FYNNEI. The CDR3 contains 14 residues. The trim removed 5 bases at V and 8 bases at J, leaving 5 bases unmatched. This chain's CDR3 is CASSIGTGDEKLFF. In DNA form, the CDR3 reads TGTGCCAGCAGTATCGGGACAGGGGACGAAAAACTGTTTTTT.

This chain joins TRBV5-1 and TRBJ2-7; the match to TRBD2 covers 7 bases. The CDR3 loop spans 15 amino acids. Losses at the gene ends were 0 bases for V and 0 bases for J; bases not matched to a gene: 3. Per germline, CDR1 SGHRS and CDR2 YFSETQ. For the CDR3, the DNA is TGCGCCAGCAGCTTGGACGGGAGGAGCTCCTACGAGCAGTACTTC. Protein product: CASSLDGRSSYEQYF.

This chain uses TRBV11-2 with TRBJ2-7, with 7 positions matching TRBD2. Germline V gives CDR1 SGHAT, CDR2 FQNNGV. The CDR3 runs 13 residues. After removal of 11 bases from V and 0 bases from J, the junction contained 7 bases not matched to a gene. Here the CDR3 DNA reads TGTGCCGTTTCTAGCGGTAGCTCCTACGAGCAGTACTTC. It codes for CAVSSGSSYEQYF.

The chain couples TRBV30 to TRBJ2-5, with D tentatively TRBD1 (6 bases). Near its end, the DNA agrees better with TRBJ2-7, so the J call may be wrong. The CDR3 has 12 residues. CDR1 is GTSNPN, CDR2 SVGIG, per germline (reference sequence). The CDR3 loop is CAWSVQGYEQYF. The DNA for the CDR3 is TGTGCCTGGAGTGTACAGGGTTACGAGCAGTACTTC.

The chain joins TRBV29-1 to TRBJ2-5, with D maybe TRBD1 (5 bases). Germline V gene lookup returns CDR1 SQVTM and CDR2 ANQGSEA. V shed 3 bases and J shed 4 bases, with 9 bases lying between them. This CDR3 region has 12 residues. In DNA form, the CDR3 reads TGCAGCGTTGAGGCAGGGCGAGAGACCCAGTACTTC. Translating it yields CSVEAGRETQYF.

The CDR3 coding sequence is TGCAGCGTGACTAGCGGGAGTGCGCCCGGGGAGCTGTTTTTT. It is translated as CSVTSGSAPGELFF. The V and J genes are TRBV29-1 and TRBJ2-2, with 12 nucleotides matching TRBD2. This CDR3 has 14 amino acids. J gave up 6 bases and V 6 bases, and 5 bases lay outside the gene matches. CDR1 SQVTM and CDR2 ANQGSEA come from the germline V gene.

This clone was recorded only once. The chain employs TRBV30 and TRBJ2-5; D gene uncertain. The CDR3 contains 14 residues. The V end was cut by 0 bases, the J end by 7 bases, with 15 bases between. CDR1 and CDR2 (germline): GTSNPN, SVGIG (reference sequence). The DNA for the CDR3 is TGTGCCTGGAGTGTAGGCGGCAACGTGCCGACCCAGTACTTC. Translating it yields CAWSVGGNVPTQYF.

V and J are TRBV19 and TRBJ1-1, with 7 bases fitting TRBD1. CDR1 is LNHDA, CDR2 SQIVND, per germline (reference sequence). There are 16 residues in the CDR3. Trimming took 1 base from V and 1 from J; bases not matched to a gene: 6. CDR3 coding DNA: TGTGCCAGTAGTATAGGGGATCAGGGGGAGAACACTGAAGCTTTCTTT. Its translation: CASSIGDQGENTEAFF.

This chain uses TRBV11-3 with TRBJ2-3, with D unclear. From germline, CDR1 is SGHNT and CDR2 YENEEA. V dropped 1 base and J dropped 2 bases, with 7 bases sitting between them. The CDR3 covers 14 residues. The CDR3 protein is CASSLGSTTDTQYF. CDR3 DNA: TGTGCCAGCAGCTTAGGGAGTACCACAGATACGCAGTATTTT.

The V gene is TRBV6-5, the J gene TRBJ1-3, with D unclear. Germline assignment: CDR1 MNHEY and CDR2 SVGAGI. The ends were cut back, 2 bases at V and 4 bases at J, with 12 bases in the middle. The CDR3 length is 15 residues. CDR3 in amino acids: CASSYRGYVGNTIYF. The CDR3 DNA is TGTGCCAGCAGTTACCGAGGTTACGTGGGAAACACCATATATTTT.

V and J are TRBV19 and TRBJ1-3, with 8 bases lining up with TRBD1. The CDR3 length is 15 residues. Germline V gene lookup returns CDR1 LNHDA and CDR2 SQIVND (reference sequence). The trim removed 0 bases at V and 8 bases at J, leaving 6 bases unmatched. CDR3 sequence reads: CASSIEATGEHTIYF. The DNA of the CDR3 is TGTGCCAGTAGTATAGAGGCGACAGGGGAGCACACCATATATTTT. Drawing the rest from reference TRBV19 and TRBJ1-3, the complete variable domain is DGGITQSPKYLFRKEGQNVTLSCEQNLNHDAMYWYRQDPGQGLRLIYYSQIVNDFQKGDIAEGYSVSREKKESFPLTVTSAQKNPTAFYLCASSIEATGEHTIYFGEGSWLTVV.

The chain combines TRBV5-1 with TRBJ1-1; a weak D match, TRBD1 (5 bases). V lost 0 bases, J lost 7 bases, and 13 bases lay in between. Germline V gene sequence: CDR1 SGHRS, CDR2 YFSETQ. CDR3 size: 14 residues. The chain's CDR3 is CASSLDGGLGEAFF. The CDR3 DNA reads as TGCGCCAGCAGCTTGGATGGGGGACTCGGTGAAGCTTTCTTT.

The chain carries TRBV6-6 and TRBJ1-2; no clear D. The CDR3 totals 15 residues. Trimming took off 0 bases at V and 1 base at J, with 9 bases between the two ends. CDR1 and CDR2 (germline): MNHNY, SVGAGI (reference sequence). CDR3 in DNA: TGTGCCAGCAGTTACTCTGAGAGGGTTAACTATGGCTACACCTTC. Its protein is CASSYSERVNYGYTF.

The CDR3 DNA follows: TGTGCCAGTATAAGGGGAGGGTCCTACAATGAGCAGTTCTTC. This sequence encodes CASIRGGSYNEQFF. The chain joins TRBV19 to TRBJ2-1, with 7 bases matching TRBD2. Germline-derived CDR1 and CDR2 are LNHDA and SQIVND (reference sequence). The CDR3 is made up of 14 amino acids. V shed 7 bases, J shed 1 base, and the junction held 4 bases outside the gene matches.

CDR3: CASSHPGQGSFGYTF. In DNA, the CDR3 is TGCGCCAGCAGCCACCCGGGACAGGGATCGTTTGGCTACACCTTC. This sequence joins TRBV4-1 and TRBJ1-2, with 9 bases identical to TRBD1. Trimming removed 3 bases from V and 7 bases from J; junction bases left unmatched: 9. Germline V gene data show CDR1 as MGHRA and CDR2 as YSYEKL. The CDR3 runs 15 residues.

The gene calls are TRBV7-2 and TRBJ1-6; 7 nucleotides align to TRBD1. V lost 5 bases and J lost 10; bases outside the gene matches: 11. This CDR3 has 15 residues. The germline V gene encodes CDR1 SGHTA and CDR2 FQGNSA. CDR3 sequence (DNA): TGTGCCAGCAGCCCTCCCACAGGGGAGGACTCACCCCTCCACTTT. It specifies CASSPPTGEDSPLHF. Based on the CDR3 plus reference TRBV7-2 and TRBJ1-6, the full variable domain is GAGVSQSPSNKVTEKGKDVELRCDPISGHTALYWYRQSLGQGLEFLIYFQGNSAPDKSGLPSDRFSAERTGGSVSTLTIQRTQQEDSAVYLCASSPPTGEDSPLHFGNGTRLTVT.

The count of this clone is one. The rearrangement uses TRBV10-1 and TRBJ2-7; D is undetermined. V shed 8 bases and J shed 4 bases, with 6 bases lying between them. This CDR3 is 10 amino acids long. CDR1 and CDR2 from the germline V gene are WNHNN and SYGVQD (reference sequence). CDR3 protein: CASVLYEQYF. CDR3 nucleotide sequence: TGCGCCAGCGTTTTATACGAGCAGTACTTC.

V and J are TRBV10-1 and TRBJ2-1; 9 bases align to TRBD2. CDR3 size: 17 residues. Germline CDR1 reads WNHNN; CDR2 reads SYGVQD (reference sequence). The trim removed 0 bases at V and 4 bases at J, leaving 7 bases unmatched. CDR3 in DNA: TGCGCCAGCAGTGAGTCAATAGCGGGAGAATCATACAATGAGCAGTTCTTC. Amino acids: CASSESIAGESYNEQFF.

CDR3 sequence: CASSFMGEGGTEAFF. CDR3 DNA: TGCGCCAGCAGCTTTATGGGGGAGGGGGGCACTGAAGCTTTCTTT. J is TRBJ1-1 and V is TRBV5-1, with D possibly being TRBD1 (6 bases). Germline V gene data show CDR1 as SGHRS and CDR2 as YFSETQ. The CDR3 is 15 amino acids. Trimming removed 2 bases at V and 4 bases at J, with 15 bases between.

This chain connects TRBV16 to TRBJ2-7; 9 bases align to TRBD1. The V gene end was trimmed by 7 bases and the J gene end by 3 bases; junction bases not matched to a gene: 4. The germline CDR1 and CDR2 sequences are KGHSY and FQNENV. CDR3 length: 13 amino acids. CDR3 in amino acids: CASTPGQGYEQYF. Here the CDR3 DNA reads TGTGCCAGCACCCCGGGACAGGGCTACGAGCAGTACTTC.